The rows below give T cell receptor beta chains drawn from one sample of a study of blood T cell repertoires in COVID-19. Assay used: immunoSEQ multiplex PCR; TCRdb lists only in-frame clones, some missing. Among some 390,000 clones listed, under 90% were seen once. The specimen was PBMCs or T cells enriched from blood (not recorded which). The receptors stem from a woman in her thirties who had recovered from COVID-19. Both conserved end residues are part of each CDR3. The D gene is left open where the match is weak. Clone size is shown for a subset of rows, as once, few, many or a class of expanded clone.

TRBJ1-3	TRBV2	-	-	TGTGCCAGCAGTCGAGCAGGGGCGGGAAACACCATATATTTT	CASSRAGAGNTIYF
TRBJ1-2	TRBV4-3	-	-	TGCGCCAGCAGCCAAGATGCCGGGTATGGCTACACCTTC	CASSQDAGYGYTF
TRBJ2-7	TRBV19	-	-	TGTGCCAGTAGTACAGGGTACGAGCAGTACTTC	CASSTGYEQYF
TRBJ2-5	TRBV28	-	TRBD1	TGTGCCATCCAGGGGGCGCGGGGCGAGACCCAGTACTTC	CAIQGARGETQYF
TRBJ2-7	TRBV7-6	many	-	TGTGCCAGCAGCAACATTAAGGCAGGGATAACCTACGAGCAGTACTTC	CASSNIKAGITYEQYF
TRBJ1-6	TRBV9	-	-	TGTGCCAGCAGCGTCAGGGCAGTTAATTCACCCCTCCACTTT	CASSVRAVNSPLHF
TRBJ1-5	TRBV28	-	-	TGTGCCAGCAGCCCCCAATTAGTTTCCGGGGTTAGCAATCAGCCCCAGCATTTT	CASSPQLVSGVSNQPQHF
TRBJ2-5	TRBV11-3	once	-	TGTGCCAGCAGCTTAGATCGGGGAGAGACCCAGTACTTC	CASSLDRGETQYF
TRBJ1-5	TRBV2	-	-	TGTGCCAGCAGTGAATTAAGGGGTAGCAATCAGCCCCAGCATTTT	CASSELRGSNQPQHF
TRBJ2-7	TRBV19	-	-	TGTGCCAGTAGTATCTCGTGGGACTTGCGCTACGAGCAGTACTTC	CASSISWDLRYEQYF
TRBJ1-3	TRBV5-5	-	-	TGTGCCAGCAGCCCCACAGGGCCAACCATATATTTT	CASSPTGPTIYF
TRBJ1-5	TRBV2	-	TRBD1	TGTGCCAGCAGTCGACAGGGGAGCAATCAGCCCCAGCATTTT	CASSRQGSNQPQHF
TRBJ2-7	TRBV18	-	-	TGTGCCAGCTCACCCACTGAACGTAAGCAGTACTTC	CASSPTERKQYF
TRBJ2-1	TRBV12-3/TRBV12-4	-	-	TGTGCCAGCAGCCCCTCCTACGAGCAGTTCTTC	CASSPSYEQFF
TRBJ2-7	TRBV7-6	-	TRBD2	TGTGCCAGCAGCTTAGATCTTCGGGGGGGGACCGAGCAGTACTTC	CASSLDLRGGTEQYF
TRBJ1-2	TRBV6-5	-	TRBD1	TGTGCCAGCAGAGCCGGGACAGGGGGTGGCTACACCTTC	CASRAGTGGGYTF
TRBJ1-1	TRBV7-6	-	-	TGTGCCAGCAGCTTAGCGGCCAGGGGGAACACTGAAGCTTTCTTT	CASSLAARGNTEAFF
TRBJ1-3	TRBV3-1/TRBV3-2	-	-	TGTGCCAGCAGCCTTGTGGAGAACACCATATATTTT	CASSLVENTIYF